The entry below gives a single TCR beta chain sequence along with its context. The authors produced TCR alpha and TCR beta cDNA libraries with sample barcodes and UMIs by 5'RACE using constant-segment primers. TCRdb analysed the 5' RACE reads with MiXCR anew, one entry per CDR3 protein. The sample lists roughly 400,000 distinct CDR3 sequences; more than 15% were seen once. CDR1 is MNHEY and CDR2 is SVGAGI in the germline V gene. With 5 bases clipped from V and 5 bases from J, the junction kept 5 bases outside the gene matches. The CDR3 contains 14 residues. This specimen comes from a study of T-cell memory formation after mild COVID-19.

The sample comprised PBMCs or a T cell subset sorted from them (not recorded which). This TCR derives from a man younger than 35 who had mild COVID-19 (a few samples of this study predate the infection). Cell type and time point are not known. This chain joins TRBV6-5 and TRBJ2-2, with TRBD2 matching 7 bases. CDR3 sequence reads: CASSPGLVTGELFF. DNA of the CDR3: TGTGCCAGCAGTCCCGGACTAGTGACCGGGGAGCTGTTTTTT.